Below are 9 T cell receptor beta chains sequenced from a single sample in a study of blood T cell repertoires in COVID-19. TCRdb's table, derived via immunoSEQ multiplex PCR, lists solely in-frame clones and lacks some. The repertoire consists of tens of thousands of clones, with 88% occurring once and the leading ten covering approximately 30%. The sequenced sample was peripheral blood. These receptors came from a man aged 50 or older with acute or convalescent COVID-19.

This clone was recorded once. This same CDR3 is encoded by further DNA sequences in the sample. The chain couples TRBV18 to TRBJ1-1, with 7 bases that match TRBD1. Looked up from germline, CDR1 is KGHSH and CDR2 is LQKENI. The CDR3 contains 13 residues. V lost 6 bases and J lost 4; bases outside the gene matches: 5. The CDR3 DNA reads TGTGCCAGCTCTCCCGACAGGGCCACTGAAGCTTTCTTT. Its translation is CASSPDRATEAFF.

This chain links TRBV10-2 with TRBJ2-2; TRBD1 agrees at 9 bases. The CDR3 sequence is 16 residues long. The ends lost 6 bases at V and 6 bases at J; junction bases unmatched: 11. Looked up from germline, CDR1 is WSHSY and CDR2 is SAAADI. This CDR3 is CASRLTGGENAGELFF. The DNA for the CDR3 is TGCGCCAGCAGATTAACAGGGGGCGAAAACGCCGGGGAGCTGTTTTTT.

The chain joins TRBV5-6 to TRBJ1-6, with D tentatively TRBD1 (5 bases). Trimming left V 1 base short and J 4 bases short, with 6 bases between. The germline CDR1 and CDR2 sequences are SGHDT and YYEEEE. The CDR3 is 14 residues long. The DNA of the CDR3 is TGTGCCAGCAGCTTGAACAGGTATAATTCACCCCTCCACTTT. It codes for CASSLNRYNSPLHF.

A single count supports this clone. This chain joins TRBV28 and TRBJ2-7; 9 nucleotides align to TRBD1. Germline trimming cut 7 bases from V and 3 bases from J; bases unmatched to any gene: 7. Per germline, CDR1 MDHEN and CDR2 SYDVKM. The CDR3 spans 14 residues. CDR3 nucleotide sequence: TGTGCCAGCACCTCCGGGACAGGGAACTACGAGCAGTACTTC. It is translated as CASTSGTGNYEQYF.

This clone is a singleton in its sample. This chain uses TRBV30 with TRBJ1-6, with D hard to call. The V and J ends lost 5 bases and 10 bases respectively, with 15 bases between them. The CDR3 sequence is 13 residues long. CDR1 is GTSNPN and CDR2 is SVGIG in the germline V gene (reference sequence). Here the CDR3 reads CAWRPGGFSPLHF. The CDR3 nucleotides read TGTGCCTGGCGTCCGGGAGGGTTCTCACCCCTCCACTTT.

V and J are TRBV6-6 and TRBJ1-1; maybe TRBD1 (6 bases). Trimming shortened V by 7 bases and J by 8 bases, and 14 bases separated the two germline ends. This CDR3 is built from 12 residues. Germline CDR1 and CDR2: MNHNY and SVGAGI (reference sequence). Here the CDR3 reads CASTQGHIEAFF. The CDR3 region has the DNA TGTGCCAGCACCCAGGGGCACATCGAAGCTTTCTTT.

This chain links TRBV3-1 (or the pseudogene TRBV3-2) with TRBJ2-3; 10 nucleotides match TRBD1. CDR3 length: 15 amino acids. J gave up 5 bases and V 5 bases, and 7 bases lay outside the gene matches. CDR1 is LGHDT, CDR2 YNNKEL, per germline (reference sequence). CDR3 in amino acids: CASSLRQGAGDTQYF. DNA of the CDR3: TGTGCCAGCAGCTTACGACAGGGGGCCGGAGATACGCAGTATTTT.

The chain recombines TRBV11-2 with TRBJ2-3; 9 nucleotides align to TRBD2. Losses at the gene ends were 1 base for V and 10 bases for J; bases not matched to a gene: 12. The germline V gene has CDR1 SGHAT and CDR2 FQNNGV. This CDR3 region has 16 residues. CDR3 sequence: CASSLASSGGRGAQYF. The CDR3 nucleotides are TGTGCCAGCAGCTTAGCTAGTAGCGGGGGACGGGGTGCGCAGTATTTT.

The rearrangement uses TRBV4-1 and TRBJ2-1, with D perhaps matching TRBD2 (5 bases). The germline CDR1 and CDR2 sequences are MGHRA and YSYEKL. The CDR3 contains 16 residues. V shed 4 bases and J shed 2 bases, with 15 bases lying between them. The CDR3 is CASSRYSTGTYNEQFF. The CDR3 coding sequence is TGCGCCAGCAGCCGCTATAGCACGGGGACCTACAATGAGCAGTTCTTC.